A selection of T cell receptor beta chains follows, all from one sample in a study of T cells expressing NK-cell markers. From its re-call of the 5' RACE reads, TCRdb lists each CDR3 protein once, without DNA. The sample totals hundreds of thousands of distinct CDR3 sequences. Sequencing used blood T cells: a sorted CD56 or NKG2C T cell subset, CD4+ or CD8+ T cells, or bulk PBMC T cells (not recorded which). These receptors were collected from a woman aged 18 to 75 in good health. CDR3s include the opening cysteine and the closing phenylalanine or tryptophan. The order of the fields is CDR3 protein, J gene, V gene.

CDR3: CSVEDAGGTSSYNEQFF
J: TRBJ2-1
V: TRBV29-1

CDR3: CASSLRQGTGELFF
J: TRBJ2-2
V: TRBV5-4

CDR3: CASSRTGRTDTQYF
J: TRBJ2-3
V: TRBV12-3/TRBV12-4

CDR3: CASSQGGTQQYF
J: TRBJ2-3
V: TRBV4-3

CDR3: CASSPRGWGPTDTQYF
J: TRBJ2-3
V: TRBV10-2

CDR3: CSASLQETQYF
J: TRBJ2-5
V: TRBV20-1

CDR3: CASSINPAGENQPQHF
J: TRBJ1-5
V: TRBV4-2

CDR3: CASSSLQGSVDTQYF
J: TRBJ2-3
V: TRBV7-3

CDR3: CASSLGTGEDTQYF
J: TRBJ2-3
V: TRBV5-1

CDR3: CASSEDRGYSPLHF
J: TRBJ1-6
V: TRBV12-3/TRBV12-4

CDR3: CASSWGGLASTDTQYF
J: TRBJ2-3
V: TRBV12-3/TRBV12-4

CDR3: CSARSLAGGPSYEQYF
J: TRBJ2-7
V: TRBV20-1

CDR3: CAWSLSKDRGYEQYF
J: TRBJ2-7
V: TRBV30

CDR3: CASSDNRLAGRKETQYF
J: TRBJ2-5
V: TRBV7-2

CDR3: CASRRSNSNQPQHF
J: TRBJ1-5
V: TRBV12-3/TRBV12-4

CDR3: CASSLRPSSYNEQFF
J: TRBJ2-1
V: TRBV7-2

CDR3: CSARRTGATDTQYF
J: TRBJ2-3
V: TRBV20-1

CDR3: CASSAVTGLASYNEQFF
J: TRBJ2-1
V: TRBV28

CDR3: CASSQNPVARVQPQHF
J: TRBJ1-5
V: TRBV4-1

CDR3: CATMAGDRDTQYF
J: TRBJ2-3
V: TRBV19

CDR3: CAISESFGETDTQYF
J: TRBJ2-3
V: TRBV10-3

CDR3: CASSPRRGTYSYNEQFF
J: TRBJ2-1
V: TRBV3-1

CDR3: CSVESARVTGELFF
J: TRBJ2-2
V: TRBV29-1